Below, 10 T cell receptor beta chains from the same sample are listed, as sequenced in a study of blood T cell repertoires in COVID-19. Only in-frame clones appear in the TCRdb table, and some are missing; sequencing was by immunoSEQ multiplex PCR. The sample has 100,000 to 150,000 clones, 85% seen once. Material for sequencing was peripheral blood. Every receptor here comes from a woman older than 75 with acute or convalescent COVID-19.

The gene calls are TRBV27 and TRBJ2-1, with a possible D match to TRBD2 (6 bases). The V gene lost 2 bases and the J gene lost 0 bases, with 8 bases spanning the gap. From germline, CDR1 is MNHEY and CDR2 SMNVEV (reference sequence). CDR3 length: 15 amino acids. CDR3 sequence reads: CASSLGAGSYNEQFF. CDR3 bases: TGTGCCAGCAGTTTAGGAGCGGGCTCCTACAATGAGCAGTTCTTC.

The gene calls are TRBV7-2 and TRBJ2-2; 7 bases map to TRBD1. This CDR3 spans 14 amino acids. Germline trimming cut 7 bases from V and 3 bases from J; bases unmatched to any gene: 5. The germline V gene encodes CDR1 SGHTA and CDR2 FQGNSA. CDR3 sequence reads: CASKETGHTGELFF. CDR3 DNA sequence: TGTGCCAGCAAGGAGACAGGGCACACCGGGGAGCTGTTTTTT. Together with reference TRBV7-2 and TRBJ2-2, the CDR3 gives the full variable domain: GAGVSQSPSNKVTEKGKDVELRCDPISGHTALYWYRQSLGQGLEFLIYFQGNSAPDKSGLPSDRFSAERTGGSVSTLTIQRTQQEDSAVYLCASKETGHTGELFFGEGSRLTVL.

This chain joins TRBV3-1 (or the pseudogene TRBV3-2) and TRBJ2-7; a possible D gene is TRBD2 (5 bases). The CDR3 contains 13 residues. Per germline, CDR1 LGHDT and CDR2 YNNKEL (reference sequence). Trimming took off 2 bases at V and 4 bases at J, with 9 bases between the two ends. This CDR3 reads CASSQSTSYEQYF. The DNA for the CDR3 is TGTGCCAGCAGCCAATCCACTAGTTACGAGCAGTACTTC.

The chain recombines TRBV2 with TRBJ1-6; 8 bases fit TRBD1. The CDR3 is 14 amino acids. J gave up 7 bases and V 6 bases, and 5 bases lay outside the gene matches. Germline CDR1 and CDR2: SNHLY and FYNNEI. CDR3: CASRNRGGNSPLHF. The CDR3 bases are TGTGCCAGCAGAAACAGGGGGGGAAATTCACCCCTCCACTTT.

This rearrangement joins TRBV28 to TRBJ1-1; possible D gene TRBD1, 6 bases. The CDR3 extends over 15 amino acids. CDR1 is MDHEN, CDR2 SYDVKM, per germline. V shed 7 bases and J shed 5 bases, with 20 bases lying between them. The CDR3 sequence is CASTKHPGAETEAFF. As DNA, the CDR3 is TGTGCCAGCACCAAACATCCAGGGGCAGAGACTGAAGCTTTCTTT.

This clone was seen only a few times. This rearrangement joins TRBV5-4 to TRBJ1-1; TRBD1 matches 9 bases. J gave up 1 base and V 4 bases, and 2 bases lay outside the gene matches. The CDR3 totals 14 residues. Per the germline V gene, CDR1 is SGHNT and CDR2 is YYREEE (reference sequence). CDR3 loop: CASSPGQGNTEAFF. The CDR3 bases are TGTGCCAGCAGCCCGGGACAGGGGAACACTGAAGCTTTCTTT.

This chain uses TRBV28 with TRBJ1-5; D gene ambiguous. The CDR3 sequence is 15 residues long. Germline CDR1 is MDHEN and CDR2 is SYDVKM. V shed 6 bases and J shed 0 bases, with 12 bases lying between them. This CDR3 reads CASRYRRYSNQPQHF. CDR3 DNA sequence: TGTGCCAGCAGGTATCGGAGGTATAGCAATCAGCCCCAGCATTTT.

CDR3 sequence: CASGGWGEQFF. CDR3 nucleotide sequence: TGTGCCAGCGGAGGGTGGGGTGAGCAGTTCTTC. The rearrangement joins TRBV7-9 to TRBJ2-1, with TRBD2 as a possible D gene (6 bases). This CDR3 contains 11 residues. Germline loops: CDR1 SEHNR, CDR2 FQNEAQ (reference sequence). Trimming removed 8 bases at V and 9 bases at J, with 11 bases between.

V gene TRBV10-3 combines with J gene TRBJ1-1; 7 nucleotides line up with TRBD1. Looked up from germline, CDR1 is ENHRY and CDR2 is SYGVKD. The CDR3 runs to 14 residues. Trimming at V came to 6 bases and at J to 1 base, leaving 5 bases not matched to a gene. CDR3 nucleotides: TGTGCCATCAGCCTGACAGGGACGAACACTGAAGCTTTCTTT. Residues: CAISLTGTNTEAFF.

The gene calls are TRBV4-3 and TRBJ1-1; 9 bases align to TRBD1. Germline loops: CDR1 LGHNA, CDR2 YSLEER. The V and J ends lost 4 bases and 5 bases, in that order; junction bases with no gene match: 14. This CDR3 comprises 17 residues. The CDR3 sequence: CASSRNWEGQGVTEAFF. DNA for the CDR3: TGCGCCAGCAGCCGCAACTGGGAGGGACAGGGAGTTACTGAAGCTTTCTTT.